What follows describes a single T cell receptor beta chain. Antigen unknown. Antigen-specific CD4+ T cell clonotypes were called by their expansion after viral peptide-pool culture in ViraFEST. When roughly eleven days of culture had elapsed, CD4+ T cells were isolated. Participants each got two BNT162b2 or mRNA-1273 vaccine doses. Every well housed roughly 2.1 million PBMC, which grew in culture alongside 10 IU/ml IL-2 and 8.5 to 10 ug/ml peptides. The authors replaced half the medium with IL-2 medium on days 3 and 7. This CDR3 is 15 amino acids long. Unmatched junction bases numbered 8, after V lost 6 bases and J lost 6 bases. Looked up from germline, CDR1 is MNHEY and CDR2 is SVGAGI. These data are taken from a study of vaccination effects on CD4 cells after COVID-19. Background on the study: Post-vaccine sample collection fell at a median of 72 days after the second dose. General observations from the study: Researchers reported few convalescent patients and no early post-infection timepoints in the study.

Only in-frame clones appear in the TCRdb table, and some are missing; sequencing was by immunoSEQ multiplex PCR. This table holds about 66,000 clones, under 85% found once. The TCR originated in a human donor who received a COVID-19 vaccine. The material sequenced was CD4+ T cells from PBMCs cultured with HCoV-OC43 spike peptides, taken after COVID-19 vaccination. Subset described: HCoV-OC43 spike overlapping peptide pool stimulation. The chain combines TRBV6-5 with TRBJ1-2, with TRBD1 matching over 12 bases. The CDR3 protein is CASRGGDRGLHGYTF. In DNA, the CDR3 is TGTGCCAGCAGGGGGGGGGACAGGGGGCTTCATGGCTACACCTTC.